The 13 T cell receptor beta chains below were found in one sample sequenced in a study of blood T cells in healthy people across ages. Using a J-beta primer mix together with a sample-barcoded 5' primer, a second PCR was run for roughly 6 to 12 cycles. TCRdb processed the 5' RACE reads anew with MiXCR; each CDR3 protein has one entry. Here the sample spans approximately 830,000 distinct CDR3 sequences, around 62% being singletons. Sequencing was performed on blood. The receptors come from a young man in good health.

The chain joins TRBV6-6 to TRBJ1-2, with TRBD1 matching over 8 bases. After removal of 0 bases from V and 8 bases from J, the junction contained 8 bases not matched to a gene. Looked up from germline, CDR1 is MNHNY and CDR2 is SVGAGI (reference sequence). This CDR3 comprises 15 residues. CDR3 nucleotide sequence: TGTGCCAGCAGTTACTCTGGACAGGGATTGAACGGCTACACCTTC. Its protein product is CASSYSGQGLNGYTF.

The chain joins TRBV6-5 to TRBJ2-3; no firm D call. Germline CDR1 reads MNHEY; CDR2 reads SVGAGI. The V gene lost 7 bases and the J gene lost 4 bases, with 12 bases spanning the gap. The CDR3 loop spans 13 amino acids. The CDR3 is CASTSTRSDTQYF. Written as DNA, the CDR3 is TGTGCCAGCACCTCGACCCGGTCAGATACGCAGTATTTT.

This clonotype appeared a few times. This rearrangement joins TRBV29-1 to TRBJ1-4; D remains ambiguous. CDR3 length equals 12 residues. Germline CDR1 and CDR2: SQVTM and ANQGSEA. V was clipped by 4 bases and J by 5 bases, with 8 bases between them. The CDR3 spells CSVGGGNEKLFF. CDR3 bases: TGCAGCGTTGGTGGCGGGAATGAAAAACTGTTTTTT.

This clonotype was counted between two and nine times. J is TRBJ2-7 and V is TRBV12-3 or TRBV12-4; D remains unclear. V gave up 6 bases and J gave up 3 bases, with 12 bases separating them. The CDR3 has 13 amino acids. CDR3 in DNA: TGTGCCAGCAGGTCCCCAGACCACTACGAGCAGTACTTC. Encoded protein: CASRSPDHYEQYF.

V and J are TRBV2 and TRBJ2-4, with D uncertain. The J call may be mistaken, given a closer DNA end match to TRBJ2-7. The germline gives CDR1 SNHLY, CDR2 FYNNEI. CDR3 length: 15 residues. In nucleotides, the CDR3 is TGTGCCAGCAGTGACAGCCAAGGAGTTCCCTACGAGCAGTACTTC. Amino acid sequence: CASSDSQGVPYEQYF.

This clonotype was recorded at least ten times. This chain connects TRBV20-1 to TRBJ1-2; D remains unclear. The V end was cut by 7 bases, the J end by 5 bases, with 11 bases between. The germline CDR1 and CDR2 sequences are DFQATT and SNEGSKA (reference sequence). This CDR3 contains 11 residues. The CDR3 loop is CSVKEPYGYTF. The CDR3 DNA reads TGCAGTGTCAAAGAACCATATGGCTACACCTTC.

The J gene is TRBJ1-2, the V gene TRBV6-2 or TRBV6-3; D call uncertain. Germline CDR1 reads MNHEY; CDR2 reads SVGEGT. This CDR3 comprises 14 residues. V was shortened by 2 bases and J by 5 bases, with 12 bases between the two germline ends. CDR3 amino acids: CASSYDSGWYGYTF. The DNA of the CDR3 is TGTGCCAGCAGTTACGATTCAGGCTGGTATGGCTACACCTTC.

This clonotype was picked up a small number of times. The chain combines TRBV20-1 with TRBJ1-6, with 8 nucleotides matching TRBD1. Germline loops: CDR1 DFQATT, CDR2 SNEGSKA (reference sequence). V was pared by 6 bases and J by 10 bases, with 14 bases of the junction left unmatched. The CDR3 spans 15 residues. The CDR3 DNA follows: TGCAGTGCCTCCTCCCGGGACAGGTTGGGATCACCCCTCCACTTT. Protein: CSASSRDRLGSPLHF.

This clonotype was seen many times. V usage is TRBV7-2 and J usage is TRBJ1-2; 8 nucleotides match TRBD1. After removal of 6 bases from V and 3 bases from J, the junction contained 3 bases not matched to a gene. Germline assignment: CDR1 SGHTA and CDR2 FQGNSA. The CDR3 is made up of 13 amino acids. The CDR3 nucleotides read TGTGCCAGCAGACCGACAGGGGACTATGGCTACACCTTC. Protein sequence: CASRPTGDYGYTF.

This clonotype appeared a few times. This chain connects TRBV4-3 to TRBJ2-1; D remains unclear. Trimming left V 1 base short and J 7 bases short, with 11 bases between. CDR3 length: 14 residues. CDR1 LGHNA and CDR2 YSLEER come from the germline V gene. CDR3 sequence reads: CASSQGSVGNEQFF. The CDR3 coding sequence is TGCGCCAGCAGCCAAGGGTCGGTAGGAAATGAGCAGTTCTTC.

This chain uses TRBV28 with TRBJ2-7; a possible D gene is TRBD2 (5 bases). V was trimmed by 4 bases and J by 3 bases, leaving 16 bases between them. Per germline, CDR1 MDHEN and CDR2 SYDVKM. CDR3 length: 15 amino acids. This CDR3 is CASSSAPGMHYEQYF. DNA of the CDR3: TGTGCCAGCAGTTCTGCCCCGGGAATGCACTACGAGCAGTACTTC.

The V call is TRBV11-2, the J call TRBJ2-1, with D possibly being TRBD1 or TRBD2 (7 bases each). Germline loops: CDR1 SGHAT, CDR2 FQNNGV. The CDR3 spans 18 residues. The V end was cut by 0 bases, the J end by 0 bases, with 15 bases between. The CDR3: CASSLEGGGWSSYNEQFF. DNA of the CDR3: TGTGCCAGCAGCTTAGAGGGAGGGGGCTGGAGCTCCTACAATGAGCAGTTCTTC.

The chain links TRBV12-3 or TRBV12-4 to TRBJ2-1; 9 bases match TRBD1. The CDR3 consists of 14 residues. Germline trimming cut 7 bases from V and 7 bases from J; bases unmatched to any gene: 8. CDR3 DNA sequence: TGTGCCAGCACGCCGGGACAGGGTTTTAATGAGCAGTTCTTC. Translated, it gives CASTPGQGFNEQFF.